This T cell receptor beta chain was captured by sequencing in a study of shared clonotypes between healthy human individuals. Study-wide background: The study used three CD4 naive, three CD4 memory, two CD8 naive and one CD8 memory plate per donor.

Trimming took off 5 bases at V and 0 bases at J, with 14 bases between the two ends. Looked up from germline, CDR1 is SGHTA and CDR2 is FQGNSA. CDR3 length: 15 residues. Remarks on this clone: The antigen is undetermined.

This table comes from immunoSEQ multiplex PCR, and its TCRdb copy is limited to in-frame clones, with some not included. The data show around 640,000 clones, approximately 96% seen once. General study findings and limits: Clonotype sharing among donors likely depends on sequencing depth. Naive subsets typically showed greater estimated richness than memory subsets. Non-shared clonotypes displayed generation probabilities falling below those of clonotypes present in all four donors.

Cells designated naive CD8 were CD45RO-negative and were positively selected for CCR7, with terminally differentiated effector memory CD45RA+ cells excluded. This clonotype was obtained from a woman aged 25 to 39 in good health. What was sequenced was naive CD8+ T cells sorted from blood. This sequence joins TRBV7-2 and TRBJ2-7; possibly TRBD2 for D (5 bases). CDR3 residues: CASSPSWELSYEQYF. CDR3 coding DNA: TGTGCCAGCAGCCCTAGCTGGGAGCTCTCCTACGAGCAGTACTTC.